This is a list of T cell receptor beta chains from one sample in a study of regulatory T cells in long-lasting Graves disease. TCRdb reprocessed the multiplex PCR reads with MiXCR, giving one entry per CDR3 protein. The sample consists of over 350,000 distinct CDR3 sequences, 15% of them appearing once. The same sample was also used in a study of T cells in Graves' hyperthyroidism and ophthalmopathy.

Sequencing was performed on peripheral blood mononuclear cells (PBMCs), taken at new diagnosis, from a patient treated with antithyroid drugs. The receptor set was obtained from a middle-aged woman with Graves disease. The CDR3 runs from the conserved cysteine through the conserved F or W. A D gene is named only where the DNA matches it firmly. Where a row states a size, it is once, few, many or the class of an expanded clone; other rows omit it.

many,TRBJ2-3,TRBV3-1,NA,11,CASSQVDTQYF,TGTGCCAGCAGCCAAGTGGATACGCAGTATTTT
many,TRBJ2-3,TRBV28,TRBD2,15,CASSVEREDVDTQYF,TGTGCCAGCAGTGTCGAGCGGGAGGATGTAGATACGCAGTATTTT
many,TRBJ2-2,TRBV9,NA,17,CASSVEGGGFNTGELFF,TGTGCCAGCAGCGTAGAAGGGGGAGGGTTTAACACCGGGGAGCTGTTTTTT
many,TRBJ1-1,TRBV7-8,NA,15,CASRRGPAVNTEAFF,TGTGCCAGCAGGCGCGGGCCGGCCGTCAACACTGAAGCTTTCTTT
many,TRBJ2-7,TRBV7-9,NA,14,CASSLGNTGHEQYF,TGTGCCAGCAGCTTAGGAAATACGGGACACGAGCAGTACTTC
NA,TRBJ2-5,TRBV5-1,TRBD1,16,CASSLAGTGGEETQYF,TGCGCCAGCAGCTTGGCCGGGACAGGGGGCGAAGAGACCCAGTACTTC
NA,TRBJ2-3,TRBV7-6,NA,15,CASSLARPGADTQYF,TGTGCCAGCAGCTTAGCGCGTCCTGGAGCAGATACGCAGTATTTT
NA,TRBJ2-1,TRBV28,NA,14,CASSLFRSYNEQFF,TGTGCCAGCAGTTTGTTTCGCTCCTACAATGAGCAGTTCTTC
NA,TRBJ2-3,TRBV15,NA,15,CATSIQGLGGDTQYF,TGTGCCACCAGCATACAGGGATTGGGGGGAGATACGCAGTATTTT
few,TRBJ2-2,TRBV20-1,NA,15,CSARDYTQNTGELFF,TGCAGTGCTAGAGATTACACCCAGAACACCGGGGAGCTGTTTTTT
many,TRBJ1-5,TRBV2,TRBD1,13,CASRGQSNQPQHF,TGTGCCAGCAGGGGACAGAGCAATCAGCCCCAGCATTTT
many,TRBJ2-1,TRBV20-1,NA,11,CSARLSGAQFF,TGCAGTGCTAGGCTCTCGGGGGCTCAGTTCTTC
many,TRBJ2-7,TRBV12-3/TRBV12-4,TRBD2,15,CASSLQREGFYEQYF,TGTGCCAGCAGTTTACAGCGGGAGGGCTTTTACGAGCAGTACTTC
many,TRBJ2-2,TRBV7-3,NA,13,CASSLVVPGELFF,TGTGCCAGCAGCTTGGTAGTACCCGGGGAGCTGTTTTTT
many,TRBJ2-5,TRBV28,TRBD2,15,CASSSLAGNQETQYF,TGTGCCAGCAGTTCCCTAGCGGGGAACCAAGAGACCCAGTACTTC
many,TRBJ2-1,TRBV6-2/TRBV6-3,TRBD2,16,CASSLVREVVKNEQFF,TGTGCCAGCAGTTTAGTGCGGGAGGTCGTCAAGAATGAGCAGTTCTTC
few,TRBJ2-3,TRBV15,TRBD2,15,CATSRGGRAADTQYF,TGTGCCACCAGCAGAGGCGGGAGGGCCGCAGATACGCAGTATTTT
NA,TRBJ1-4,TRBV6-5,NA,16,CASSYLQRSTNEKLFF,TGTGCCAGCAGTTACTTACAGCGTTCAACTAATGAAAAACTGTTTTTT
many,TRBJ2-7,TRBV30,TRBD1,12,CAWGQVSYEQYF,TGTGCCTGGGGACAGGTCTCCTACGAGCAGTACTTC
many,TRBJ2-5,TRBV18,TRBD1,14,CASSNRDSPGTQYF,TGTGCCAGCTCAAACCGGGACAGCCCGGGGACCCAGTACTTC
NA,TRBJ2-7,TRBV14,NA,13,CASSRGGGPAQYF,TGTGCCAGCAGCCGCGGCGGAGGACCTGCGCAGTACTTC
few,TRBJ2-1,TRBV20-1,TRBD2,18,CSAAETGAAGGRAGEQFF,TGCAGTGCTGCCGAAACAGGGGCAGCAGGCGGGAGGGCCGGTGAGCAGTTCTTC
many,TRBJ2-7,TRBV30,TRBD1,13,CAWSRDSTYEQYF,TGTGCCTGGTCCAGGGACAGCACCTACGAGCAGTACTTC
NA,TRBJ2-7,TRBV4-1,NA,15,CASSPATGTSYEQYF,TGCGCCAGCAGCCCCGCAACCGGGACAAGCTACGAGCAGTACTTC
NA,TRBJ2-7,TRBV6-1,NA,12,CASSEFSYEQYF,TGTGCCAGCAGTGAGTTCAGCTACGAGCAGTACTTC
many,TRBJ2-3,TRBV19,NA,15,CASRVRLENTDTQYF,TGTGCCAGTAGAGTAAGGCTGGAGAACACAGATACGCAGTATTTT
NA,TRBJ2-7,TRBV7-2,NA,17,CASSLSIGTRVSYEQYF,TGTGCCAGCAGCTTAAGTATCGGTACTAGAGTAAGCTACGAGCAGTACTTC
few,TRBJ2-1,TRBV28,TRBD2,13,CATGTSGWNEQFF,TGTGCCACAGGCACTAGCGGGTGGAATGAGCAGTTCTTC
many,TRBJ2-1,TRBV3-1,NA,15,CASSHLLARYNEQFF,TGTGCCAGCAGCCATCTCCTAGCGCGTTACAATGAGCAGTTCTTC
NA,TRBJ2-3,TRBV10-1,NA,13,CASSQRSTDTQYF,TGCGCCAGCAGTCAGCGGAGCACAGATACGCAGTATTTT
many,TRBJ2-1,TRBV7-3,TRBD2,15,CASSPSLERGREQFF,TGTGCCAGCAGCCCAAGCCTAGAGCGGGGGCGTGAGCAGTTCTTC
NA,TRBJ2-7,TRBV20-1,NA,13,CSAPERGTYEQYF,TGCAGTGCACCGGAGAGGGGGACCTACGAGCAGTACTTC
few,TRBJ1-6,TRBV3-1,TRBD1,14,CASSPRQGDSPLHF,TGTGCCAGCAGCCCCCGACAGGGGGATTCACCCCTCCACTTT